The present T cell receptor (beta chain) was sequenced within a study of cytomegalovirus exposure and HLA in healthy donors. Study-wide findings and caveats: The study found most TCR sequences rare, yet found some public TCRs in many donors. Accounts indicate the classifier identified cytomegalovirus status with strong specificity and sensitivity.

This CDR3 has 15 residues. With V trimmed by 8 bases and J by 5 bases, 14 bases remained unmatched. CDR1 is LNHNV and CDR2 is YYDKDF in the germline V gene (reference sequence). Vbeta (60) and Jbeta (13) primers were used in the PCR. Here immunoSEQ multiplex PCR was the method, and the copy in TCRdb shows in-frame clones only, minus some. This sample's table has 100,000 to 150,000 clones. A remark on this clone: Its antigen is as yet unknown.

What was sequenced was PBMCs. The chain joins TRBV15 to TRBJ2-7, with 8 bases that match TRBD2. This TCR derives from a woman aged 40-49 years in good health and CMV-seropositive. The CDR3 DNA reads TGTGCCACCCTACAGTCCGGGAGGGTCAACCACGAGCAGTACTTC. Amino acids: CATLQSGRVNHEQYF.